Following are 15 T cell receptor beta chains from one sample sequenced in a study of cytomegalovirus exposure and HLA in healthy donors. PCR primers comprised 60 Vbeta and 13 Jbeta primers. This table comes from immunoSEQ multiplex PCR, and its TCRdb copy is limited to in-frame clones, with some not included. The repertoire includes roughly 100,000 clones, more than 70% of them detected once, and 9.5% to 12% sits in the top ten. Sequenced input: PBMCs. All receptors derive from a young man in good health and CMV-seropositive.

The rearrangement joins TRBV9 to TRBJ1-6, with no clear D. This CDR3 comprises 14 residues. The V and J ends lost 3 bases and 5 bases respectively, with 9 bases between them. Germline CDR1 SGDLS, CDR2 YYNGEE. The CDR3 spells CASSENSNNSPLHF. CDR3 nucleotides: TGTGCCAGCAGCGAAAACAGTAATAATTCACCCCTCCACTTT.

This clone was found a few times. Written as DNA, the CDR3 is TGTGCCAGCAGCAAATTCCCTTCCTACGAGCAGTACTTC. This sequence encodes CASSKFPSYEQYF. The V gene is TRBV21-1, the J gene TRBJ2-7; TRBD2, the D gene given by the table, was not confirmed from the DNA. TRBV21-1 is assigned pseudogene status. This CDR3 comprises 13 residues.

The chain carries TRBV7-7 and TRBJ1-1; D not resolved. From germline, CDR1 is SSHAT and CDR2 FNYEAQ (reference sequence). CDR3 length: 13 amino acids. V gave up 5 bases and J gave up 3 bases, with 10 bases separating them. CDR3 DNA: TGTGCCAGCAGCCTCGACTTGGACACTGAAGCTTTCTTT. Amino acid sequence: CASSLDLDTEAFF.

V and J are TRBV11-2 and TRBJ1-3; D is perhaps TRBD1 (5 bases). Looked up from germline, CDR1 is SGHAT and CDR2 is FQNNGV. The CDR3 covers 15 residues. V lost 5 bases and J lost 3, with 14 bases in between. The CDR3 region is CASSPRGVIGNTIYF. In DNA, the CDR3 is TGTGCCAGCAGCCCTCGGGGGGTGATTGGAAACACCATATATTTT.

The CDR3 DNA reads as TGTGCCAGCAGCCAAGATCCCTACTATGGCTACACCTTC. This translates into CASSQDPYYGYTF. The rearrangement uses TRBV14 and TRBJ1-2; D gene uncertain. There are 13 residues in the CDR3. V lost 0 bases and J 3 bases, leaving 5 bases between the germline ends. CDR1 and CDR2 from the germline V gene are SGHDN and FVKESK. Complete variable domain (other parts from reference TRBV14 and TRBJ1-2): EAGVTQFPSHSVIEKGQTVTLRCDPISGHDNLYWYRRVMGKEIKFLLHFVKESKQDESGMPNNRFLAERTGGTYSTLKVQPAELEDSGVYFCASSQDPYYGYTFGSGTRLTVV.

This rearrangement joins TRBV6-1 to TRBJ2-3; 10 nucleotides agree with TRBD2. CDR3 length equals 15 residues. Losses at the gene ends were 2 bases for V and 1 base for J; bases not matched to a gene: 0. CDR1 MNHNS and CDR2 SASEGT come from the germline V gene. The CDR3 nucleotides read TGTGCCAGCAGTGAAACTAGCGGGGGCACAGATACGCAGTATTTT. Amino acids: CASSETSGGTDTQYF.

The chain employs TRBV6-5 and TRBJ1-6, with TRBD1 matching 9 bases. Germline-derived CDR1 and CDR2 are MNHEY and SVGAGI. The CDR3 has 15 residues. The V and J ends lost 7 bases and 3 bases, in that order; junction bases with no gene match: 4. Written as DNA, the CDR3 is TGTGCCAGCAACCAGGGACAGGGCTATAATTCACCCCTCCACTTT. The encoded protein is CASNQGQGYNSPLHF.

CDR3 amino acids: CASSESLGAKYTEAFF. For the CDR3, the DNA is TGCGCCAGCAGTGAGTCTTTAGGGGCGAAGTACACTGAAGCTTTCTTT. The gene calls are TRBV10-2 and TRBJ1-1; D possibly corresponds to TRBD1 (5 bases). This CDR3 is 16 amino acids long. With 0 bases removed from V and 3 bases from J, the gap between germline ends came to 14 bases. The germline V gene has CDR1 WSHSY and CDR2 SAAADI.

The count of this clone is one. The V gene is TRBV7-9, the J gene TRBJ2-1; the D gene is possibly TRBD1 (5 bases). V gave up 6 bases and J gave up 6 bases, with 21 bases separating them. The CDR3 has 16 residues. In germline, CDR1 is SEHNR, CDR2 FQNEAQ (reference sequence). CDR3 bases: TGTGCCAGCAGATTTACAGGCTCAGGGTACCGCAATGAGCAGTTCTTC. It codes for CASRFTGSGYRNEQFF.

V and J are TRBV5-1 and TRBJ2-7; TRBD2 agrees at 11 bases. The CDR3 covers 15 residues. After removal of 3 bases from V and 2 bases from J, the junction contained 4 bases not matched to a gene. The germline CDR1 and CDR2 sequences are SGHRS and YFSETQ. Here the CDR3 reads CASSYTSGGTYEQYF. Written as DNA, the CDR3 is TGCGCCAGCAGCTATACTAGCGGGGGCACCTACGAGCAGTACTTC.

The CDR3 nucleotides read TGTGCCAGTATAGAGCGGGACAAAAACATTCAGTACTTC. Its protein product is CASIERDKNIQYF. The rearrangement links TRBV19 to TRBJ2-4, with TRBD2 identical over 7 bases. V dropped 7 bases and J dropped 3; count of bases not matched to a gene: 3. Germline V gene data show CDR1 as LNHDA and CDR2 as SQIVND (reference sequence). The CDR3 consists of 13 residues.

This chain links TRBV5-1 with TRBJ1-6; 7 bases line up with TRBD1. CDR1 is SGHRS, CDR2 YFSETQ, per germline. This CDR3 has 13 amino acids. V gave up 4 bases and J gave up 14 bases; unmatched junction bases: 9. In DNA form, the CDR3 reads TGCGCCAGCAGCCCGGGGACAGCTCTAGCCCTCCACTTT. Translating it yields CASSPGTALALHF.

The J gene is TRBJ2-5, the V gene TRBV11-1; TRBD2 matches 8 bases. V lost 4 bases, J lost 7 bases, and 14 bases stayed unmatched. This CDR3 has 16 residues. Germline V gene data show CDR1 as SGHAT and CDR2 as FQDESV (reference sequence). This chain's CDR3 is CASSSYGGLDGGTQYF. The CDR3 DNA is TGTGCCAGCAGCTCCTACGGGGGACTAGACGGGGGGACCCAGTACTTC.

The chain employs TRBV15 and TRBJ2-3; TRBD2 is a possible D gene (6 bases). Germline CDR1 reads LNHNV; CDR2 reads YYDKDF (reference sequence). Trimming took off 0 bases at V and 2 bases at J, with 15 bases between the two ends. The CDR3 loop spans 17 amino acids. Here the CDR3 reads CATSRDLGSGLTDTQYF. The CDR3 DNA reads TGTGCCACCAGCAGAGATCTAGGTAGCGGACTCACAGATACGCAGTATTTT.

The chain is built from TRBV5-6 and TRBJ2-5, with TRBD2 identical over 15 bases. Trimming took 3 bases from V and 7 from J; bases not matched to a gene: 7. CDR1 and CDR2 from the germline V gene are SGHDT and YYEEEE. The CDR3 runs to 16 residues. The CDR3: CASSSWTSGGEGTQYF. DNA of the CDR3: TGTGCCAGCAGCTCCTGGACTAGCGGGGGGGAGGGGACCCAGTACTTC.